A selection of T cell receptor beta chains follows, all from one sample in a study of blood T cells in healthy people across ages. TCRdb recomputed calls from the 5' RACE reads with MiXCR, one row per CDR3 protein. The sample holds some 860,000 distinct CDR3 sequences; about 56% are singletons and the top ten take around 25%. What was sequenced was blood. These receptors were obtained from a middle-aged man in good health. CDR3s leave out the opening cysteine and the closing phenylalanine or tryptophan. Fields, in order: V gene, D gene, J gene, CDR3 protein. The D gene is left open where the match is weak.

TRBV20-1	NA	TRBJ2-6	SARNGDQTNSGANVLT
TRBV2	NA	TRBJ1-4	ASTGAENEKLF
TRBV29-1	NA	TRBJ2-1	SVEGYREVADNEQF
TRBV3-1	NA	TRBJ1-2	ASSLANDRGYT
TRBV4-2	TRBD2	TRBJ2-1	ASSQVAPPEGTSGIRNSYNEQF
TRBV29-1	NA	TRBJ1-3	SVSFSGGLGNTIY
TRBV6-5	NA	TRBJ2-7	ASSCGGRAYEQY
TRBV4-1	NA	TRBJ2-7	ASSQEGGGDEQY
TRBV7-9	TRBD1	TRBJ2-3	ASVDRGDTQY
TRBV20-1	TRBD2	NA	SARQRLAGLYNEQY
TRBV3-1	NA	TRBJ2-5	ASSQERGAKGGETQY
TRBV15	TRBD1	TRBJ2-1	ATSPGQGHEQF